These T cell receptor beta chains were read from a single sample in a study of CD8+ T cells in alopecia areata. Assay: immunoSEQ multiplex PCR; the TCRdb copy retains only in-frame clones and omits some. The table lists hundreds of thousands of clones, about 62% of them singletons, with approximately 1.7% in the top ten. The sequencing used CD4+ T cells sorted from blood, collected at week 24, from a patient treated with tofacitinib. Every receptor here comes from a human donor with alopecia areata. The CDR3 runs from the conserved cysteine through the conserved F or W. Each record gives: J gene, clone size, D gene, V gene, CDR3 DNA, CDR3 protein. D genes are given only for firm matches. The size of a clone is reported for some rows only, either as once, few or many, or as a class for expanded clones.

j_call: TRBJ2-5
clone_size: NA
d_call: TRBD1
v_call: TRBV10-3
cdr3_nt: TGTGCCATCAGTGAGAGGACAGGAGAGACCCAGTACTTC
cdr3_aa: CAISERTGETQYF

j_call: TRBJ2-1
clone_size: once
d_call: NA
v_call: TRBV5-4
cdr3_nt: TGTGCCAGCAGCCCCCTGGGGGGCGGGGAATACAATGAGCAGTTCTTC
cdr3_aa: CASSPLGGGEYNEQFF

j_call: TRBJ2-5
clone_size: NA
d_call: NA
v_call: TRBV7-2
cdr3_nt: TGTGCCAGCAGCTCAGGGAAGACCCAGTACTTC
cdr3_aa: CASSSGKTQYF

j_call: TRBJ2-4
clone_size: few
d_call: NA
v_call: TRBV6-6
cdr3_nt: TGTGCCAGCAGAGGACTAAAAGGGGACAAAAACATTCAGTACTTC
cdr3_aa: CASRGLKGDKNIQYF

j_call: TRBJ2-5
clone_size: NA
d_call: TRBD2
v_call: TRBV5-1
cdr3_nt: TGCGCCAGCAGCTGGGGACTAGCGGGGGAGACCCAGTACTTC
cdr3_aa: CASSWGLAGETQYF

j_call: TRBJ2-3
clone_size: NA
d_call: NA
v_call: TRBV27
cdr3_nt: TGTGCCAGCAGTTTAGCAGATACGCAGTATTTT
cdr3_aa: CASSLADTQYF

j_call: TRBJ2-3
clone_size: NA
d_call: TRBD1
v_call: TRBV6-5
cdr3_nt: TGTGCCAGCAGACAGGGGGCTGGTACGCAGTATTTT
cdr3_aa: CASRQGAGTQYF

j_call: TRBJ2-7
clone_size: NA
d_call: NA
v_call: TRBV30
cdr3_nt: TGTGCCTGGAGTGTAAAGGGGAACTACGAGCAGTACTTC
cdr3_aa: CAWSVKGNYEQYF

j_call: TRBJ2-7
clone_size: NA
d_call: TRBD2
v_call: TRBV25-1
cdr3_nt: TGTGCCAGCAGTGGGGTAGCGGGGACGGATTCCTACGAGCAGTACTTC
cdr3_aa: CASSGVAGTDSYEQYF

j_call: TRBJ2-7
clone_size: once
d_call: NA
v_call: TRBV12-5
cdr3_nt: TGTGCTAGTGGGGTTTCCATACCCTACGAGCAGTACTTC
cdr3_aa: CASGVSIPYEQYF

j_call: TRBJ2-7
clone_size: few
d_call: NA
v_call: TRBV28
cdr3_nt: TGTGCCAGCAGTTTACCTCCGGAGAAGGGGCCGCCCTACGAGCAGTACTTC
cdr3_aa: CASSLPPEKGPPYEQYF

j_call: TRBJ2-2
clone_size: NA
d_call: TRBD2
v_call: TRBV5-4
cdr3_nt: TGTGCCAGCAGCTTGGCGGGGGGAGAGCTGTTTTTT
cdr3_aa: CASSLAGGELFF

j_call: TRBJ2-3
clone_size: few
d_call: NA
v_call: TRBV27
cdr3_nt: TGTGCCAGCAGTTTGGGAACTATACGCACAGATACGCAGTATTTT
cdr3_aa: CASSLGTIRTDTQYF

j_call: TRBJ1-1
clone_size: NA
d_call: NA
v_call: TRBV7-3
cdr3_nt: TGTGCCAGCAGCCCGGGACTGGAATCCGCTGAAGCTTTCTTT
cdr3_aa: CASSPGLESAEAFF

j_call: TRBJ2-1
clone_size: few
d_call: NA
v_call: TRBV27
cdr3_nt: TGTGCCAGCAGTTTTCTTGATGAGCAGTTCTTC
cdr3_aa: CASSFLDEQFF

j_call: TRBJ2-5
clone_size: NA
d_call: NA
v_call: TRBV5-1
cdr3_nt: TGCGCCAGCAGCTTGTTAGGGGCCGAGACCCAGTACTTC
cdr3_aa: CASSLLGAETQYF

j_call: TRBJ2-7
clone_size: NA
d_call: NA
v_call: TRBV11-2
cdr3_nt: TGTGCCAGCAGCACCCAGGTTGGGGGCTACGAGCAGTACTTC
cdr3_aa: CASSTQVGGYEQYF

j_call: TRBJ2-3
clone_size: NA
d_call: NA
v_call: TRBV5-1
cdr3_nt: TGCGCCAGCAGCTTGGGCGGCGGACCAGATACGCAGTATTTT
cdr3_aa: CASSLGGGPDTQYF

j_call: TRBJ1-2
clone_size: NA
d_call: NA
v_call: TRBV4-2
cdr3_nt: TGTGCCAGCAGCCAAGCAAAGGCCGGGTTTGGCTACACCTTC
cdr3_aa: CASSQAKAGFGYTF

j_call: TRBJ2-7
clone_size: NA
d_call: TRBD2
v_call: TRBV4-1
cdr3_nt: TGCGCCAGCAGCCAATATTCACTAGCGGGGGTCCAATACGAGCAGTACTTC
cdr3_aa: CASSQYSLAGVQYEQYF

j_call: TRBJ2-7
clone_size: NA
d_call: TRBD1
v_call: TRBV28
cdr3_nt: TGTGCCAGCAGTTTCAACAGGGGCGAGCAGTACTTC
cdr3_aa: CASSFNRGEQYF

j_call: TRBJ2-6
clone_size: few
d_call: TRBD1
v_call: TRBV28
cdr3_nt: TGTGCCAGCAGTTTACGGGGGACAGGGAAAGGGGCCAACGTCCTGACTTTC
cdr3_aa: CASSLRGTGKGANVLTF

j_call: TRBJ2-1
clone_size: NA
d_call: TRBD2
v_call: TRBV4-2
cdr3_nt: TGTGCCAGCAGCCCTCGTTTCCGACTAGCGGGGGCCCCCTACAATGAGCAGTTCTTC
cdr3_aa: CASSPRFRLAGAPYNEQFF

j_call: TRBJ2-1
clone_size: few
d_call: TRBD2
v_call: TRBV4-2
cdr3_nt: TGTGCCAGCAGCCCGCCAGCGGGGTACTACAATGAGCAGTTCTTC
cdr3_aa: CASSPPAGYYNEQFF

j_call: TRBJ1-1
clone_size: NA
d_call: NA
v_call: TRBV29-1
cdr3_nt: TGCAGCCCTGAAAAGGGAGAGACTGAAGCTTTCTTT
cdr3_aa: CSPEKGETEAFF

j_call: TRBJ2-7
clone_size: NA
d_call: NA
v_call: TRBV25-1
cdr3_nt: TGTGCCAGCAGTGGGGGGTTGCACGAGCAGTACTTC
cdr3_aa: CASSGGLHEQYF

j_call: TRBJ1-2
clone_size: NA
d_call: TRBD1
v_call: TRBV30
cdr3_nt: TGTGCCTGGAACCCCCCAGGGGGCTATGGCTACACCTTC
cdr3_aa: CAWNPPGGYGYTF

j_call: TRBJ1-2
clone_size: NA
d_call: NA
v_call: TRBV7-2
cdr3_nt: TGTGCCAGCAGACCGACGGCGGGAGGGAACTATGGCTACACCTTC
cdr3_aa: CASRPTAGGNYGYTF

j_call: TRBJ2-2
clone_size: NA
d_call: NA
v_call: TRBV5-1
cdr3_nt: TGCGCCAGCAGCTTGGCCCTAGAGAACACCGGGGAGCTGTTTTTT
cdr3_aa: CASSLALENTGELFF

j_call: TRBJ2-5
clone_size: NA
d_call: NA
v_call: TRBV2
cdr3_nt: TGTGCCAGCAGTGAGTACGGGACAAAGCAAGAGACCCAGTACTTC
cdr3_aa: CASSEYGTKQETQYF

j_call: TRBJ2-3
clone_size: few
d_call: NA
v_call: TRBV5-4
cdr3_nt: TGTGCCAGCAGCTCATACGTGACAGCACTTAGCACAGATACGCAGTATTTT
cdr3_aa: CASSSYVTALSTDTQYF

j_call: TRBJ1-1
clone_size: NA
d_call: NA
v_call: TRBV4-1
cdr3_nt: TGCGCCAGCAGCCAAGAACACGGGGCGTACACTGAAGCTTTCTTT
cdr3_aa: CASSQEHGAYTEAFF

j_call: TRBJ1-1
clone_size: NA
d_call: NA
v_call: TRBV5-1
cdr3_nt: TGCGCCAGCAGCTTGGTAGGCCGTCGGGTCACTATGAACACTGAAGCTTTCTTT
cdr3_aa: CASSLVGRRVTMNTEAFF

j_call: TRBJ1-2
clone_size: few
d_call: NA
v_call: TRBV29-1
cdr3_nt: TGCAGCGTTGCCGACAGAACTAACTATGGCTACACCTTC
cdr3_aa: CSVADRTNYGYTF

j_call: TRBJ2-1
clone_size: few
d_call: NA
v_call: TRBV27
cdr3_nt: TGTGCCAGCAGCCCCGGGGTGGCGAATGAGCAGTTCTTC
cdr3_aa: CASSPGVANEQFF

j_call: TRBJ2-3
clone_size: NA
d_call: TRBD1
v_call: TRBV10-3
cdr3_nt: TGTGCCATCAGCGGGGACAGTGTGACGCAGTATTTT
cdr3_aa: CAISGDSVTQYF

j_call: TRBJ2-3
clone_size: NA
d_call: TRBD1
v_call: TRBV30
cdr3_nt: TGTGCCTGGAGCCTGGGACAGGGTCCCCCAGATACGCAGTATTTT
cdr3_aa: CAWSLGQGPPDTQYF

j_call: TRBJ2-3
clone_size: NA
d_call: NA
v_call: TRBV18
cdr3_nt: TGTGCCAGCTCACCACTAGTGTCTAGTGATACAGATACGCAGTATTTT
cdr3_aa: CASSPLVSSDTDTQYF

j_call: TRBJ2-3
clone_size: NA
d_call: NA
v_call: TRBV7-6
cdr3_nt: TGTGCCAGCAGCCCCAACAGGGTTAGCACAGATACGCAGTATTTT
cdr3_aa: CASSPNRVSTDTQYF

j_call: TRBJ2-1
clone_size: NA
d_call: NA
v_call: TRBV11-2
cdr3_nt: TGTGCCAGCAGCTTAGCGCAAGGACGTGAGTTCTTC
cdr3_aa: CASSLAQGREFF

j_call: TRBJ2-5
clone_size: NA
d_call: NA
v_call: TRBV10-3
cdr3_nt: TGTGCCATCAGTGAACCTGGAGAGACCCAGTACTTC
cdr3_aa: CAISEPGETQYF

j_call: TRBJ2-7
clone_size: NA
d_call: NA
v_call: TRBV6-5
cdr3_nt: TGTGCCAGCAGTTACAAGGGGAGCTCCTACGAGCAGTACTTC
cdr3_aa: CASSYKGSSYEQYF

j_call: TRBJ2-3
clone_size: NA
d_call: NA
v_call: TRBV4-1
cdr3_nt: TGCGCCAGCAGCCAAGTCGGACGGCGGACTACGGATACGCAGTATTTT
cdr3_aa: CASSQVGRRTTDTQYF

j_call: TRBJ1-1
clone_size: NA
d_call: NA
v_call: TRBV7-2
cdr3_nt: TGTGCCAGCAGCTTAGGAAGGGGCCTAAACACTGAAGCTTTCTTT
cdr3_aa: CASSLGRGLNTEAFF

j_call: TRBJ1-6
clone_size: NA
d_call: NA
v_call: TRBV30
cdr3_nt: TGTGCCTGGAGTGTAGGGGTAATAAATTCACCCCTCCACTTT
cdr3_aa: CAWSVGVINSPLHF

j_call: TRBJ2-3
clone_size: NA
d_call: NA
v_call: TRBV23-1
cdr3_nt: TGCGCCAGCTCGCGGGACCGTAGCACAGATACGCAGTATTTT
cdr3_aa: CASSRDRSTDTQYF

j_call: TRBJ1-2
clone_size: NA
d_call: NA
v_call: TRBV30
cdr3_nt: TGTGCCTGGAGTGTCGAGGGCAGGGCCCTATCTGGCTACACCTTC
cdr3_aa: CAWSVEGRALSGYTF

j_call: TRBJ2-3
clone_size: NA
d_call: TRBD2
v_call: TRBV4-1
cdr3_nt: TGCGCCAGCAGCCAATCCGCTAGCGGGGCCACCTCGACACGCGCAGATACGCAGTATTTT
cdr3_aa: CASSQSASGATSTRADTQYF

j_call: TRBJ2-1
clone_size: NA
d_call: NA
v_call: TRBV2
cdr3_nt: TGTGCCAGCAGTGGATCAGGAGAGTATTACAATGAGCAGTTCTTC
cdr3_aa: CASSGSGEYYNEQFF

j_call: TRBJ2-4
clone_size: few
d_call: NA
v_call: TRBV7-2
cdr3_nt: TGTGCCAGCAGCCCAAGGACAGCGGAAGGGACCCACGCCAAAAACATTCAGTACTTC
cdr3_aa: CASSPRTAEGTHAKNIQYF

j_call: TRBJ2-1
clone_size: NA
d_call: NA
v_call: TRBV27
cdr3_nt: TGTGCCAGCAGTTTATCGTGGCGCAGCAATGAGCAGTTCTTC
cdr3_aa: CASSLSWRSNEQFF

j_call: TRBJ2-6
clone_size: NA
d_call: NA
v_call: TRBV5-1
cdr3_nt: TGCGCCAGCAGCCACGACAGTTCCGGGGCCAACGTCCTGACTTTC
cdr3_aa: CASSHDSSGANVLTF

j_call: TRBJ2-3
clone_size: once
d_call: NA
v_call: TRBV15
cdr3_nt: TGTGCCACCAGCCGCCTCCGGACAGCTTCCACAGATACGCAGTATTTT
cdr3_aa: CATSRLRTASTDTQYF

j_call: TRBJ2-3
clone_size: few
d_call: NA
v_call: TRBV7-6
cdr3_nt: TGTGCCAGCAGCCAAACTCGGGATACGCAGTATTTT
cdr3_aa: CASSQTRDTQYF

j_call: TRBJ1-2
clone_size: NA
d_call: TRBD1
v_call: TRBV10-3
cdr3_nt: TGTGCCATCAGGGGGACAGGGACGAACTATGGCTACACCTTC
cdr3_aa: CAIRGTGTNYGYTF

j_call: TRBJ1-2
clone_size: NA
d_call: NA
v_call: TRBV28
cdr3_nt: TGTGCCAGCAGTTTACGTCAGGGAGGAGGCTACACCTTC
cdr3_aa: CASSLRQGGGYTF

j_call: TRBJ1-6
clone_size: NA
d_call: NA
v_call: TRBV4-2
cdr3_nt: TGTGCCAGCAGCCATTCGGCGAGGGACACGAGTTCACCCCTCCACTTT
cdr3_aa: CASSHSARDTSSPLHF

j_call: TRBJ1-5
clone_size: NA
d_call: NA
v_call: TRBV2
cdr3_nt: TGTGCCAGCAGGTGGGCCCCACCGGGGAGCAATCAGCCCCAGCATTTT
cdr3_aa: CASRWAPPGSNQPQHF

j_call: TRBJ2-1
clone_size: NA
d_call: TRBD1
v_call: TRBV29-1
cdr3_nt: TGCAGCGTGGCCCGGACAGGGTCAAATGAGCAGTTCTTC
cdr3_aa: CSVARTGSNEQFF

j_call: TRBJ1-4
clone_size: NA
d_call: NA
v_call: TRBV29-1
cdr3_nt: TGCAGCGTGGGGGGACGGCGGGATGAAAAACTGTTTTTT
cdr3_aa: CSVGGRRDEKLFF